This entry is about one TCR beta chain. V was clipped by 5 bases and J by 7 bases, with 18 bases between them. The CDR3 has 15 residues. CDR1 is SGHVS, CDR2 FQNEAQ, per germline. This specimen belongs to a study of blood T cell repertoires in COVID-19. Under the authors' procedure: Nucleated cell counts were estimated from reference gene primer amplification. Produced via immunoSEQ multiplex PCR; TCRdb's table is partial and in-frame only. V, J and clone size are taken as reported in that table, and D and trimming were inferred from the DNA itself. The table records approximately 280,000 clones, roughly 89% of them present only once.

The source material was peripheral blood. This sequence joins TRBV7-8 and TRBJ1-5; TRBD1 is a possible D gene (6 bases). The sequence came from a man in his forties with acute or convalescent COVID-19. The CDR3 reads CASSREWGREQPQHF. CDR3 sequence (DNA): TGTGCCAGCAGCAGAGAATGGGGGCGAGAACAGCCCCAGCATTTT.